This record looks at one T cell receptor delta chain sequence and its context. Antigen unknown. V lost 1 base and J lost 2, with 17 bases in between. Germline V gene lookup returns CDR1 TSWWSYY and CDR2 QGS. This CDR3 spans 17 amino acids. This specimen comes from a study of Vδ1+ human thymocytes. Extracted RNA was reverse transcribed into cDNA. Multiplex PCR used pooled V-gene forward primers and a constant-region reverse primer to amplify CDR3s. TCRdb re-identified clones in the multiplex PCR reads via CATT. The sample shows about 58,000 delta-chain clones, about 15% of them seen only once. Overall study findings and caveats: Highly polyclonal TRG and TRD repertoires with Gaussian CDR3 length distributions appeared in thymus.

V gene TRDV1 combines with J gene TRDJ1; D is unresolved. The receptor's source is a girl in the first two years of life who had congenital heart surgery. The sample comprised Vdelta1+ gamma-delta thymocytes from the thymus. The subset denotes: FACS-sorted CD3+ TCRalphabeta- TCRVdelta1+ TCRVdelta2- thymocytes. The CDR3 DNA reads TGTGCTCTTGGGGAACGAGGACGGCCGAGAGTAACCGATAAACTCATCTTT. Translation gives CALGERGRPRVTDKLIF.